Here is one T cell receptor beta chain with its context. The clone's antigen remains unknown. Per-base quality was not reported, and no clone a single base away is much larger than it. To sequence the TCRbeta CDR3 region, genomic DNA was isolated from the sorted cells. The immunoSEQ Assay was used for sequencing of TCRbeta CDR3 regions. The immuneACCESS repertoire file appears here via TCRdb, limited to in-frame rearrangements. These files lack a portion of the clones; in checked studies, under half of the deficit traces to unresolved V genes, and the cause of the others is not known. The sample profile shows roughly 50,000 clones; about 86% of them were found once. The ten most abundant clones make up approximately 1% of the sample. This specimen comes from a study of OX40 agonist ivuxolimab in advanced cancers. Regarding the research as a whole: Ivuxolimab, which targeted the costimulatory receptor OX40 (CD134), was an agonistic, fully human IgG2 monoclonal antibody. Intravenous ivuxolimab was administered to patients every 2 weeks at six dose levels: 0.01, 0.1, 0.3, 1.5, 3 and 10 mg/kg. Of the roughly 51 dose-escalation patients, hepatocellular carcinoma was present in approximately 20, melanoma in around 15, renal cell carcinoma in 9 and head and neck cancer in 9. A male proportion of around 81% and a mean age of approximately 61 years, ranging from about 23 to 90, were recorded for the dose-escalation cohort. Prior anti-PD-1, anti-PD-L1 or anti-CTLA-4 therapy was permitted, and approximately 40% of dose-escalation patients had received checkpoint inhibitors. Three dose-escalation patients achieved partial responses, one with hepatocellular carcinoma and two with cutaneous melanoma. Peripheral TCRbeta sequencing aimed to test whether ivuxolimab altered TCR sequence diversity and caused clonal T-cell expansion. The monotherapy dose-escalation portion (N of about 50 patients) of the phase I ivuxolimab trial is reported in the paper. What the authors observed across the whole study: After ivuxolimab, expanded clones were on average more numerous among CD8+ T cells than among CD4+ T cells. Which antigens the clonally expanded peripheral T cells were specific for was not determined. Low levels of normalized T-cell clonal expansion were also shown by some nonresponding patients. At doses from 0.1 to 3.0 mg/kg, clonal expansion was seen in both CD4+ and CD8+ blood T cells between baseline and week 6. In the 0.1-3.0 mg/kg groups, partial responders were among the patients with the lowest normalized peripheral clonal expansion, particularly in CD8+ T cells.

V sheds 5 bases and J sheds 10 bases, leaving 9 bases between their ends. Including the terminal cysteine and phenylalanine, the CDR3 comprises 12 residues. Just CDR3 DNA is preserved here, 36 bases in frame from base 1. CDR1 and CDR2, looked up from the germline V gene, are MNHNS and SASEGT. The trial excluded patients who had a history of autoimmune disease or who were on systemic immunosuppression. Peripheral blood for TCR sequencing was collected from all dose cohorts at baseline, on cycle 4 day 1, and on cycle 7 day 1. The samples were taken from a phase I, first-in-human, multicenter, open-label dose-escalation trial of ivuxolimab. The trial enrolled adults with locally advanced or metastatic head and neck squamous cell, hepatocellular, melanoma or renal cell carcinoma. Before TCR sequencing, CD4+ and CD8+ T cells were separately sorted from peripheral blood.

The sample in question was CD4+ or CD8+ T cells sorted from blood, obtained in a trial of the OX40 agonist ivuxolimab. The sequence joins TRBV6-1 to TRBJ1-6; a confident D gene designation cannot be given. The TCR originated in an adult with an advanced solid tumor such as melanoma, head and neck, liver or kidney cancer. Here is the DNA: TGTGCCAGCAGTCGGGGAGGGTCACCCCTCCACTTT. This is translated as CASSRGGSPLHF.